Sequencing of this TCR beta chain was carried out in a study of T-cell reconstitution after alpha-beta-depleted transplantation in children. TCRbeta library construction was performed incorporating unique molecular identifiers. TCRdb reprocessed the PCR reads with MiXCR, giving one entry per CDR3 protein. Of hundreds of thousands of distinct CDR3 sequences listed, 7.5% to 9.5% are singletons. The table lists this clonotype with many counts. V was trimmed by 5 bases and J by 0 bases, leaving 10 bases between them. Germline lookup yields CDR1 LNHDA and CDR2 SQIVND (reference sequence). CDR3 size: 14 residues.

V gene TRBV19 combines with J gene TRBJ1-1; a possible D gene is TRBD1 (5 bases). This specimen was PBMCs, mostly from graft donor cells, taken 180 days after TCRalphabeta/CD19-depleted stem cell transplant. The receptor was isolated from a male patient between 10 and 17 years old who had a stem cell transplant for acute lymphoblastic leukemia, so the T cells may come from the graft donor. The CDR3 is CASSPGWVNTEAFF. The CDR3 DNA sequence: TGTGCCAGTAGTCCAGGGTGGGTGAACACTGAAGCTTTCTTT.